A single sample gave rise to the 13 T cell receptor beta chains below, sequenced in a study of tissue T cells after allogeneic stem cell transplantation. TCRdb's copy holds only in-frame clones and misses some; the assay was immunoSEQ multiplex PCR. The sample holds 7,000 to 7,500 clones, 45% to 50% seen once. Time point: mouse harvest day 7 after allogeneic transplant. The graft held 10^6 splenic CD5+ T cells and 10^7 T-cell-depleted bone marrow cells. The sample taken for sequencing was gut tissue. Receptors originate from a female BALB/c mouse given C57BL/6 T cells with graft-versus-host disease after an allogeneic hematopoietic cell transplant.

This clone was found a few times. Gene names are the mouse ones. The DNA ends 1 residue before the CDR3 does, and the rest of the CDR3 is filled in from the germline J gene. J is TRBJ1-1 and V is TRBV26; 12 bases are a match to TRBD1. This CDR3 is built from 13 residues. V dropped 4 bases and J dropped 8; count of bases not matched to a gene: 2. Germline CDR1 KGHPV, CDR2 FQNQEV (reference sequence). The CDR3 loop is CASSRDRGQEVFF. The covered CDR3 bases are TGTGCCAGCAGTCGGGACAGGGGGCAGGAAGTCTTC.

With regard to this clone: Gene and germline names: mouse. The CDR3 end lies 1 residue beyond the end of the read and is filled in from the germline J gene. The chain links TRBV12-2 to TRBJ2-2; 13 bases line up with TRBD2. CDR3 length: 16 amino acids. Germline CDR1 and CDR2: SGHLS and HYDKME. Germline trimming cut 0 bases from V and 4 bases from J; bases unmatched to any gene: 1. The covered CDR3 bases are TGTGCCAGCTCTCTCGGGACTGGGGGGGTCACCGGGCAGCTCTAC. Protein product: CASSLGTGGVTGQLY. Given in full, the CDR3 is CASSLGTGGVTGQLYF.

Concerning this clone: The gene symbols are mouse symbols. The CDR3 goes on 1 residue after the read ends, and that part is filled in from the germline J gene. The V and J genes are TRBV12-1 and TRBJ2-2; TRBD2 agrees at 10 bases. This CDR3 contains 16 residues. Germline CDR1 and CDR2: SGHSN and HYEKVE. V lost 2 bases and J lost 0; bases outside the gene matches: 2. CDR3 DNA, as far as it was read: TGTGCCAGCTCTCCAGACTGGGGGGCAAACACCGGGCAGCTCTAC. This codes for CASSPDWGANTGQLY. The CDR3 reads in full as CASSPDWGANTGQLYF.

Turning to this clone: Gene labels here are mouse ones. The sequenced CDR3 bases are TGTGCCAGCAGTCTGTCCCAGTATAATTCGCCCCTCTAC. Encoded protein: CASSLSQYNSPLY. The entire CDR3 sequence reads CASSLSQYNSPLYF. The V gene is TRBV24, the J gene TRBJ1-6; D is uncertain. The CDR3 end falls 1 residue outside the read, so it is completed with the germline J gene. TRBJ1-6 is assigned to the ORF class and has an uncertain function. Per the germline V gene, CDR1 is KGHTA and CDR2 is FRNEEI. V was cut by 1 base and J by 4 bases, with 5 bases left in between. The CDR3 sequence is 14 residues long.

As to this clone: Gene names and germline match the mouse. The read terminates 1 residue before the CDR3 end, so the remaining end is supplied by the germline J gene. The chain combines TRBV5 with TRBJ2-7; D unresolved. The germline V and J ends were trimmed by 2 bases and 1 base, with 0 bases remaining between them. The CDR3 spans 11 residues. From germline, CDR1 is LGHNA and CDR2 YNLKQL (reference sequence). CDR3 sequence reads: CASSQSYEQYF. The covered CDR3 bases are TGTGCCAGCAGCCAATCCTATGAACAGTAC.

In its sample, this clone was seen once. The gene symbols are mouse symbols. The CDR3 end lies 1 residue beyond the end of the read and is filled in from the germline J gene. The V gene is TRBV23, the J gene TRBJ2-5; the table's D gene call, TRBD2, was not cross checked with the DNA. The germline CDR1 and CDR2 sequences are KGHTA and FQNQQP. The CDR3 consists of 14 residues. The CDR3 here is CSSSHDWGVDTQYF. The part of the CDR3 DNA that was read is TGCTCCAGCAGTCATGACTGGGGGGTTGACACCCAGTAC.

Of note for this clone: Mouse gene names and germline throughout. The CDR3 end is not reached by the read, which stops 1 residue before it; the germline J gene fills it in. V usage is TRBV23 and J usage is TRBJ1-1. Germline CDR1 KGHTA, CDR2 FQNQQP. The CDR3 has 11 amino acids. The CDR3 bases that were read are TGCTCCAGCAGTCAAGCGGAAGAAGTCTTC. Its translation: CSSSQAEEVF. The entire CDR3 protein reads CSSSQAEEVFF.

Comment on this clone: Gene and germline names: mouse. The read comes to an end 1 residue before the CDR3 does, leaving the germline J gene to fill in the end. The chain carries TRBV26 and TRBJ2-1, with D possibly matching TRBD2 (6 bases). The germline V and J ends were trimmed by 4 bases and 3 bases, with 10 bases remaining between them. The CDR3 runs to 14 residues. In germline, CDR1 is KGHPV, CDR2 FQNQEV (reference sequence). The CDR3 DNA, read in part, is TGTGCCAGCAGTCCACTACTGGGCTATGCTGAGCAGTTC. This translates into CASSPLLGYAEQF. The whole CDR3 protein is CASSPLLGYAEQFF.

Comment on this clone: All gene names here are mouse names. The DNA ends 1 residue before the CDR3 does, and the rest of the CDR3 is filled in from the germline J gene. At the DNA level, this CDR3 is encoded by other sequences in the same sample as well. The chain links TRBV13-3 to TRBJ1-6; weak D call: TRBD1 (6 bases). TRBJ1-6 is noted as an ORF with a role that remains uncertain. CDR1 and CDR2 from the germline V gene are NNHDY and SYVADS. V lost 6 bases, J lost 10 bases, and 8 bases lay in between. The CDR3 spans 11 residues. This CDR3 is CASIQGSPLYF. Partial CDR3 DNA: TGTGCCAGCATTCAGGGGTCGCCCCTCTAC.

Details on this clone: Germline and genes: mouse. The read comes to an end 1 residue before the CDR3 does, leaving the germline J gene to fill in the end. V is TRBV29 and J is TRBJ1-5; TRBD1 is a possible D gene (6 bases). The ends were cut back, 8 bases at V and 2 bases at J, with 13 bases in the middle. The CDR3 runs 14 residues. Per the germline V gene, CDR1 is MSHET and CDR2 is SYDVDS. CDR3 bases read: TGTGCTAGCTCCTCCGGGACATACAACCAGGCTCCGCTT. Translation: CASSSGTYNQAPL. The whole CDR3 protein reads CASSSGTYNQAPLF.

This clone showed up just a few times. Gene names and germline match the mouse. Read sequence stops 1 residue before the CDR3 end, and the germline J gene provides the missing end. V and J are TRBV26 and TRBJ2-7, with 9 bases aligning to TRBD1. This CDR3 contains 11 residues. Germline V gives CDR1 KGHPV, CDR2 FQNQEV (reference sequence). The V segment lost 6 bases and the J segment 6 bases; nucleotides outside the gene matches: 0. The CDR3 bases that were read are TGTGCCAGCAGGGACAGGGGTGAACAGTAC. Residues: CASRDRGEQY. The whole CDR3 protein is CASRDRGEQYF.

As regards this clone: Genes here carry mouse names. Here the CDR3 reads CSSSPRGGTEVFF. CDR3 DNA (partial): TGCTCCAGCAGTCCCAGGGGGGGGACAGAAGTCTTC. The V gene is TRBV23, the J gene TRBJ1-1. From the germline J gene comes the end of the CDR3, since the read stops 1 residue before it. Germline V lookup: CDR1 KGHTA, CDR2 FQNQQP. This CDR3 is built from 13 residues.

Remarks on this clone: Mouse names are used for the genes. The read halts 1 residue ahead of the CDR3 end, with the missing end drawn from the germline J gene. This chain links TRBV13-3 with TRBJ1-4, with a possible D match to TRBD1 (6 bases). Germline CDR1 and CDR2: NNHDY and SYVADS. This CDR3 has 15 residues. With 1 base removed from V and 1 base from J, the gap between germline ends came to 8 bases. The covered CDR3 bases are TGTGCCAGCAGTGATCTACAGGGTTCCAACGAAAGATTATTT. It encodes CASSDLQGSNERLF. The whole CDR3 is CASSDLQGSNERLFF.